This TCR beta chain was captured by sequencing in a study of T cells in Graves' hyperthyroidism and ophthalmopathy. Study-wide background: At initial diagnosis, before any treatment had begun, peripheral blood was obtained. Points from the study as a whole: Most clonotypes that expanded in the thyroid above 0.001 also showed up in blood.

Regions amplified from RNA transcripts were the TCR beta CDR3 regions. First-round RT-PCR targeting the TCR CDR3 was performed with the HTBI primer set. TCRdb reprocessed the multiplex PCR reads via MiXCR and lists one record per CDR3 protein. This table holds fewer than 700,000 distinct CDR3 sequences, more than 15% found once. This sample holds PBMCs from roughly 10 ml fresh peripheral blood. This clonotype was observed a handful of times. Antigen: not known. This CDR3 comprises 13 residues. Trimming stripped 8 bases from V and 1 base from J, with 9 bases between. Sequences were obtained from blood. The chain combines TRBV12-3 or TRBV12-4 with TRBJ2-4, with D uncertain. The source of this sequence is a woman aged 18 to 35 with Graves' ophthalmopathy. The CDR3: CASQERAKNIQYF. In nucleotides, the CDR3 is TGTGCCAGCCAGGAACGGGCCAAAAACATTCAGTACTTC.